The present entry profiles one T cell receptor beta chain with its context. It has no known antigen specificity. No much larger clone is present one base from it, and per-base qualities are unavailable. This sample stems from a study of CD4+ T cells in melanoma (dated by TCRdb to the early 2020s). Describing the broader study: The study investigated neoantigen-specific CD4+ T cells in human melanoma. Results and caveats for the whole study, not just this receptor: Diverse differentiation states were reported to be shown by neoantigen-specific CD4+ T cells in melanoma. Neoantigen-specific CD4+ T cells were reported to be correlated with the function of CD8+ T cells, macrophages and B cells.

The donors were people with melanoma. Library preparation employed the immunoSEQ multiplex PCR assay. The source is immuneACCESS, and TCRdb retained only in-frame sequences with V and J called. Part of the clones is not carried over; for the studies checked, unresolved V genes explain less than half of this, and the remainder is unexplained. The sample table contains approximately 20,000 clones; only one count was recorded for about four fifths of them. The ten largest clones represent approximately 4% of the sample. Material: cells from a culture (not recorded whether cultured in vitro). The TCR comes from a human donor with melanoma.

The CDR3 is CASSRDRGVEAFF. The DNA sequence is given as TGTGCCAGCTCACGGGACAGGGGGGTTGAAGCTTTCTTT. The rearranged chain carries TRBV18 and TRBJ1-1; a stretch of 11 junction bases matches TRBD1. Including cysteine and phenylalanine, the CDR3 has 13 amino acids. The DNA shown is the 39-base CDR3, in frame from base 1. The germline V gene sets CDR1 to KGHSH and CDR2 to LQKENI. V has 4 bases trimmed and J has 7 bases trimmed; junction bases matching no gene number 2.